One and the same sample provided the 21 T cell receptor beta chains below, sequenced in a study of cytomegalovirus exposure and HLA in healthy donors. In the PCR, 60 Vbeta and 13 Jbeta primers were used. Sequencing used immunoSEQ multiplex PCR; TCRdb keeps in-frame clones, though not all of them. Among 110,000 to 150,000 clones listed, about 70% were seen once. Sequencing was done on a sample of PBMCs. All receptors come from a man in his sixties in good health and CMV-seronegative.

This chain joins TRBV5-6 and TRBJ1-4; D possibly corresponds to TRBD1 (6 bases). Germline assignment: CDR1 SGHDT and CDR2 YYEEEE. V was trimmed by 2 bases and J by 4 bases, leaving 12 bases between them. The CDR3 is 15 residues long. The CDR3 loop reads CASSFPRGFNEKLFF. As DNA, the CDR3 is TGTGCCAGCAGCTTCCCAAGGGGGTTTAATGAAAAACTGTTTTTT.

V usage is TRBV19 and J usage is TRBJ1-1, with unresolved D. The CDR3 has 12 amino acids. The germline V gene encodes CDR1 LNHDA and CDR2 SQIVND (reference sequence). Trimming removed 1 base at V and 5 bases at J, with 5 bases between. CDR3 in DNA: TGTGCCAGTAGTATAGGGCAAACTGAAGCTTTCTTT. Its protein product is CASSIGQTEAFF.

This chain connects TRBV30 to TRBJ1-6, with TRBD1 matching 9 bases. J gave up 7 bases and V 3 bases, and 16 bases lay outside the gene matches. The CDR3 consists of 18 residues. Germline V gives CDR1 GTSNPN, CDR2 SVGIG (reference sequence). This chain's CDR3 is CAWSAYPVGTGTNSPLHF. In nucleotides, the CDR3 is TGTGCCTGGAGCGCTTACCCAGTAGGGACAGGGACAAATTCACCCCTCCACTTT. Full variable domain (missing parts from reference TRBV30 and TRBJ1-6): SQTIHQWPATLVQPVGSPLSLECTVEGTSNPNLYWYRQAAGRGLQLLFYSVGIGQISSEVPQNLSASRPQDRQFILSSKKLLLSDSGFYLCAWSAYPVGTGTNSPLHFGNGTRLTVT.

V and J are TRBV5-4 and TRBJ2-7; TRBD1 matches 9 bases. Germline CDR1 and CDR2: SGHNT and YYREEE (reference sequence). The CDR3 extends over 14 amino acids. Trimming at V came to 3 bases and at J to 4 bases, leaving 5 bases not matched to a gene. CDR3 loop: CASSSGTGRYEQYF. Here the CDR3 DNA reads TGTGCCAGCAGCTCCGGGACAGGGCGGTACGAGCAGTACTTC.

The CDR3 DNA is TGTGCCAGCAGTTACTCGGGACAGGGCGGTGAAAAACTGTTTTTT. This sequence encodes CASSYSGQGGEKLFF. The rearrangement links TRBV6-5 to TRBJ1-4; TRBD1 matches at 9 bases. CDR1 is MNHEY, CDR2 SVGAGI, per germline. The CDR3 is 15 residues long. The V segment lost 0 bases and the J segment 7 bases; nucleotides outside the gene matches: 3.

The chain is built from TRBV28 and TRBJ1-1; no reliable D call. CDR3 length: 16 residues. Between the trimmed V and J ends, which lost 5 bases and 1 base, there was a span of 17 bases. Germline CDR1 and CDR2: MDHEN and SYDVKM. The CDR3 DNA reads as TGTGCCAGCAGTCCAGCCGGGGTGGGTAGGAACACTGAAGCTTTCTTT. Residues: CASSPAGVGRNTEAFF.

V is TRBV19 and J is TRBJ1-2, with TRBD1 identical over 11 bases. From germline, CDR1 is LNHDA and CDR2 SQIVND (reference sequence). V was pared by 0 bases and J by 4 bases, with 4 bases of the junction left unmatched. This CDR3 has 16 amino acids. The CDR3 loop is CASSIEPGTGGYGYTF. CDR3 coding DNA: TGTGCCAGTAGTATAGAGCCCGGGACAGGGGGCTATGGCTACACCTTC.

A remark on this clone: In the same sample, other DNA sequences code for this CDR3. This chain uses TRBV5-4 with TRBJ2-3, with 12 bases that match TRBD2. V dropped 0 bases and J dropped 5; count of bases not matched to a gene: 4. CDR3 length equals 16 residues. CDR1 and CDR2 (germline): SGHNT, YYREEE (reference sequence). DNA for the CDR3: TGTGCCAGCAGCTTGGGACTAGCGGGAGTGTTAGATACGCAGTATTTT. Amino acids: CASSLGLAGVLDTQYF.

This clone turned up a few times. The gene calls are TRBV19 and TRBJ1-1; D ambiguous. Trimming stripped 7 bases from V and 1 base from J, with 13 bases between. This CDR3 has 14 residues. Germline-derived CDR1 and CDR2 are LNHDA and SQIVND (reference sequence). The CDR3 DNA sequence: TGTGCCAGTACGCACGACCGGGAGAACACTGAAGCTTTCTTT. Protein product: CASTHDRENTEAFF.

The rearrangement joins TRBV4-1 to TRBJ2-6; D possibly corresponds to TRBD2 (5 bases). The germline gives CDR1 MGHRA, CDR2 YSYEKL. V lost 4 bases to trimming and J lost 2 bases, with 9 bases between them. This CDR3 comprises 15 residues. The CDR3 nucleotides are TGCGCCAGCAGCCCCCCCGGGGCTGGGGCCAACGTCCTGACTTTC. Protein: CASSPPGAGANVLTF.

On this clone itself: At one end, the junction sequence differs from germline, possibly due to a read error. The rearrangement uses TRBV7-9 and TRBJ2-7; 8 bases agree with TRBD2. CDR3 size: 13 residues. Germline CDR1 and CDR2: SEHNR and FQNEAQ (reference sequence). CDR3 DNA: TGTGCCAGCAGCCTAGCGGGCGGGAACGAGCAGTACTTC. Encoded protein: CASSLAGGNEQYF.

This chain joins TRBV27 and TRBJ2-1, with D possibly being TRBD2 (5 bases). The V end was cut by 0 bases, the J end by 10 bases, with 10 bases between. The CDR3 totals 13 residues. The germline CDR1 and CDR2 sequences are MNHEY and SMNVEV (reference sequence). Here the CDR3 reads CASSLSLGSEQFF. CDR3 nucleotides: TGTGCCAGCAGTTTATCGTTGGGGAGCGAGCAGTTCTTC.

The V gene is TRBV6-4, the J gene TRBJ1-1, with D tentatively TRBD1 (5 bases). Per the germline V gene, CDR1 is MRHNA and CDR2 is SNTAGT. This CDR3 is 13 amino acids long. V shed 5 bases and J shed 2 bases, with 9 bases lying between them. This CDR3 is CASSSDSNTEAFF. The CDR3 nucleotides are TGTGCCAGCAGTTCCGACAGTAACACTGAAGCTTTCTTT.

The chain employs TRBV7-9 and TRBJ2-1, with 8 positions matching TRBD2. The trim removed 6 bases at V and 3 bases at J, leaving 7 bases unmatched. The V gene's germline CDR1 is SEHNR and CDR2 FQNEAQ (reference sequence). CDR3 length: 15 amino acids. The CDR3, as DNA: TGTGCCAGCAGTACCGACGGGACTAGCTACAATGAGCAGTTCTTC. It translates to CASSTDGTSYNEQFF. Combining the CDR3 with reference TRBV7-9 and TRBJ2-1 gives the whole variable domain DTGVSQNPRHKITKRGQNVTFRCDPISEHNRLYWYRQTLGQGPEFLTYFQNEAQLEKSRLLSDRFSAERPKGSFSTLEIQRTEQGDSAMYLCASSTDGTSYNEQFFGPGTRLTVL.

This chain connects TRBV7-9 to TRBJ2-5; D is uncertain. Per germline, CDR1 SEHNR and CDR2 FQNEAQ (reference sequence). V gave up 4 bases and J gave up 2 bases, with 17 bases separating them. The CDR3 totals 16 residues. CDR3 in amino acids: CASSSRLLPVQETQYF. In DNA, the CDR3 is TGTGCCAGCAGCTCCAGACTGCTACCCGTTCAAGAGACCCAGTACTTC.

The chain recombines TRBV7-8 with TRBJ1-5, with no clear D. The CDR3 covers 17 residues. V shed 2 bases and J shed 0 bases, with 14 bases lying between them. Germline V gene sequence: CDR1 SGHVS, CDR2 FQNEAQ. The CDR3 DNA follows: TGTGCCAGCAGCTTAACTGGGTGGAGAACTAGCAATCAGCCCCAGCATTTT. This encodes CASSLTGWRTSNQPQHF. The full variable domain, its missing parts supplied by reference TRBV7-8 and TRBJ1-5, is GAGVSQSPRYKVAKRGQDVALRCDPISGHVSLFWYQQALGQGPEFLTYFQNEAQLDKSGLPSDRFFAERPEGSVSTLKIQRTQQEDSAVYLCASSLTGWRTSNQPQHFGDGTRLSIL.

In this sample, this clone turned up a few times. The chain carries TRBV6-5 and TRBJ2-1; D is possibly TRBD2 (5 bases). The germline V gene encodes CDR1 MNHEY and CDR2 SVGAGI. V lost 5 bases and J 5 bases, leaving 16 bases between the germline ends. There are 15 residues in the CDR3. The CDR3 nucleotides read TGTGCCAGCAGTCCCCCCACGCGGGCCCACAATGAGCAGTTCTTC. This codes for CASSPPTRAHNEQFF.

The CDR3 region has the DNA TGTGCCAGCAGCCCTCGGGGGGACTCGAGCAATGAGCAGTTCTTC. Translation gives CASSPRGDSSNEQFF. The rearrangement links TRBV7-3 to TRBJ2-1; TRBD2 matches at 7 bases. The CDR3 spans 15 residues. J was trimmed by 6 bases and V by 5 bases; bases with no gene match: 10. Germline V CDR1 and CDR2: SGHTA, FQGTGA.

The rearrangement links TRBV11-3 to TRBJ1-1; D is perhaps TRBD1 (6 bases). The V end lost 4 bases, the J end lost 8 bases, and 11 bases lay between the germline ends. Germline CDR1 SGHNT, CDR2 YENEEA. This CDR3 has 12 residues. DNA of the CDR3: TGTGCCAGCAGCTCAGATGACAGGGAAGCTTTCTTT. Translation: CASSSDDREAFF. Full variable domain (remainder filled in from reference TRBV11-3 and TRBJ1-1): EAGVVQSPRYKIIEKKQPVAFWCNPISGHNTLYWYLQNLGQGPELLIRYENEEAVDDSQLPKDRFSAERLKGVDSTLKIQPAELGDSAVYLCASSSDDREAFFGQGTRLTVV.

This clone has just a few counts. The chain joins TRBV7-9 to TRBJ2-2; 10 bases map to TRBD2. Germline V gives CDR1 SEHNR, CDR2 FQNEAQ (reference sequence). This CDR3 region has 19 residues. V lost 6 bases, J lost 0 bases, and 13 bases stayed unmatched. The CDR3 DNA is TGTGCCAGCAGACAAATATGGGGGACTAGCGTAACGAACACCGGGGAGCTGTTTTTT. Translating gives CASRQIWGTSVTNTGELFF.

This clone showed up just a few times. The germline gene is not matched at one end of the junction; a read error may be the cause. This chain uses TRBV7-7 with TRBJ2-5; TRBD2 aligns across 10 bases. Germline CDR1 reads SSHAT; CDR2 reads FNYEAQ (reference sequence). The CDR3 has 15 amino acids. This chain's CDR3 is CASSLLAGSGETQYF. The CDR3 region has the DNA TGTGCTAGCAGCCTACTAGCGGGGTCGGGTGAGACCCAGTACTTC. Supplemented by reference TRBV7-7 and TRBJ2-5, the full variable domain reads GAGVSQSPRYKVTKRGQDVTLRCDPISSHATLYWYQQALGQGPEFLTYFNYEAQPDKSGLPSDRFSAERPEGSISTLTIQRTEQRDSAMYRCASSLLAGSGETQYFGPGTRLLVL.